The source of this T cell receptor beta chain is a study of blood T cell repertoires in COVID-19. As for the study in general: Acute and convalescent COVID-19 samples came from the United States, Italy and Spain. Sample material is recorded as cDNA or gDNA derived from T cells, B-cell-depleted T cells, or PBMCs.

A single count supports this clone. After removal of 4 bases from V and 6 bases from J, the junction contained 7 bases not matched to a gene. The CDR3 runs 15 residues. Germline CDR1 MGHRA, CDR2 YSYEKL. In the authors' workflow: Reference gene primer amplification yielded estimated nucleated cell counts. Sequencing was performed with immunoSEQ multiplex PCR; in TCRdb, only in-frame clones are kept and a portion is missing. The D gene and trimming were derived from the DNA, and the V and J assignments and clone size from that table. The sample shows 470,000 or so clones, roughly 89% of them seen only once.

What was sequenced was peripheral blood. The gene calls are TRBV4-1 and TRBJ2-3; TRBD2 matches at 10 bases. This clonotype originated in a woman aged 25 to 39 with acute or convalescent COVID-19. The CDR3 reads CASSPLGLAPDTQYF. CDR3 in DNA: TGCGCCAGCAGCCCATTGGGACTAGCGCCCGATACGCAGTATTTT.